This T cell receptor beta chain stems from a study of blood T cells in healthy people across ages. Study results and limitations: TCR beta diversity correlated strongly with naive T cell percentage. Donor CMV status, an unknown factor, possibly confounded changes in expanded clonotypes. A roughly linear age-dependent decrease characterized TCR beta diversity per million T cells.

Trimming stripped 3 bases from V and 8 bases from J, with 13 bases between. Germline V CDR1 and CDR2: DFQATT, SNEGSKA (reference sequence). CDR3 length: 12 residues. The authors ran a second PCR of about 7 to 12 cycles using a sample-barcoded 5' primer and a J-beta primer mix. One entry per CDR3 protein, called by TCRdb with MiXCR from the 5' RACE reads. The sample shows some 1.8 million distinct CDR3 sequences, approximately 39% of them seen only once. Comments on this clonotype: Its antigen is undetermined.

Donors each provided 8 to 10 milliliters of peripheral blood. The chain combines TRBV20-1 with TRBJ1-2; D is ambiguous. The TCR originated in a human donor in good health. Sequenced input: blood. CDR3 sequence reads: CSASASMRGYTF. CDR3 coding DNA: TGCAGTGCTAGTGCCTCTATGAGGGGCTACACCTTC.